This T cell receptor beta chain was found in a study of cytomegalovirus exposure and HLA in healthy donors. Study summary: Among the 400 or so donors who were genotyped, roughly 76% fell in the genetic ancestry cluster that is associated with self-reported Caucasian donors. Study-wide findings and caveats: When presence/absence was analysed, sequencing depth was taken to be roughly uniform across donors.

PCR primers comprised 60 Vbeta and 13 Jbeta primers. Libraries were prepared by immunoSEQ multiplex PCR; TCRdb keeps only in-frame clonotypes and omits some of them. The sample records fewer than 250,000 clones, about 80% being singletons. On this clone: Its antigen is unknown.

With 8 bases clipped from V and 3 bases from J, the junction kept 3 bases outside the gene matches. This CDR3 has 12 residues. Germline V gene data show CDR1 as LNHDA and CDR2 as SQIVND (reference sequence). The sequenced material came from PBMCs. This sequence was found in a man aged 40-49 years in good health and CMV-seropositive. The genes are TRBV19 and TRBJ2-5, with TRBD1 matching over 7 bases. The DNA for the CDR3 is TGTGCCAGTGGGCAGGGGGAAGAGACCCAGTACTTC. Amino acids: CASGQGEETQYF.